The clone carrying this T cell receptor (beta chain) was seen at least ten times. MiXCR, run by TCRdb on the 5' RACE reads, gives a single entry per CDR3 protein. The sample records 40,000 or so distinct CDR3 sequences, 11% being singletons. This sample was taken from a study of neurological immune-mediated disorders. In germline, CDR1 is SGHDT, CDR2 YYEEEE. The CDR3 is made up of 14 amino acids. V gave up 4 bases and J gave up 3 bases, with 11 bases separating them. Time point described: technical triplicate 1. Specimen: PBMCs. The receptor's source is a man aged 55 to 69 with HTLV-1-associated myelopathy (HAM/TSP). The V and J genes are TRBV5-6 and TRBJ1-5, with D perhaps matching TRBD1 (6 bases). The CDR3 coding sequence is TGTGCCAGCAGCGATTGGGACAACAATCAGCCCCAGCATTTT. Its translation is CASSDWDNNQPQHF.